This TCR beta chain was obtained from a study of molecular identifiers for immune sequencing clone quantification. The study, taken as a whole, reports: In naive cells, clones above 20 RNA copies held under 1% of molecules, whereas in effector cells they held over 98%. Even with some 1 million naive cells present, spiked Jurkat TCR RNA from one cell was reportedly detectable.

TCRdb processed the PCR reads anew with MiXCR; each CDR3 protein has one entry. The data show hundreds of thousands of distinct CDR3 sequences, around 21% seen once. This clonotype was seen ten or more times. The antigen remains undetermined. Construction of naive CD8 libraries employed about 20,000 to 1,100,000 sorted cells together with 10%, 30% or 50% RNA. Sorting isolated naive CD8 T cells as CD8+CD4-CCR7+CD45RA+ events. V lost 4 bases and J lost 11; bases outside the gene matches: 12. Germline V gene sequence: CDR1 SGHTA, CDR2 FQGNSA. The CDR3 is made up of 14 amino acids. The TCR sequence derives from a human donor in good health. Some libraries in this study had Jurkat cell RNA spiked in. What was sequenced was naive CD8+ T cells from blood, with Jurkat cell RNA spiked in. Subset: FACS-sorted CD8+CD4-CCR7+CD45RA+ naive T cells. The J gene is TRBJ1-1, the V gene TRBV7-2; the match to TRBD1 covers 8 bases. The CDR3 DNA reads TGTGCCAGCAGCTCGGACAGGGCCAGCCTTTGGGCTTTCTTT. This codes for CASSSDRASLWAFF.